This is a list of T cell receptor beta chains from one sample in a study of a mutant IDH1 vaccine in newly diagnosed glioma. TCRdb keeps only in-frame clones here, not all; method: immunoSEQ multiplex PCR. The repertoire holds 25,000 to 35,000 clones, with 89% as singletons. These TCRs are of unknown antigen specificity. The sequencing used PBMCs, collected from a glioma patient whose treatment included an IDH1 peptide vaccine. Receptors were obtained from a young man with glioma. Both conserved end residues are part of each CDR3. The D gene is left open where the match is weak. Rows give clone size only sometimes, using once, few, many, or a class for an expanded clone.

TRBV7-9	NA	TRBJ2-7	TRBD1	13	CASCRDSSYEQYF	TGTGCCAGTTGCCGGGACAGCTCCTACGAGCAGTACTTC
TRBV30	NA	TRBJ1-3	NA	14	CAWRPGGAGNTIYF	TGTGCCTGGAGACCGGGAGGGGCTGGAAACACCATATATTTT
TRBV29-1	NA	TRBJ1-1	NA	12	CSVAGAVTEAFF	TGCAGCGTTGCAGGCGCGGTTACTGAAGCTTTCTTT
TRBV7-9	NA	TRBJ1-2	NA	12	CATPSGESGYTF	TGTGCCACCCCAAGCGGGGAATCTGGCTACACCTTC
TRBV6-5	NA	TRBJ2-7	TRBD1	11	CASRLQGAQYF	TGTGCCAGCAGGTTACAGGGGGCCCAGTACTTC
TRBV30	once	TRBJ1-3	NA	14	CAWSGGFGGNTIYF	TGTGCCTGGAGTGGTGGTTTTGGTGGAAACACCATATATTTT
TRBV10-3	NA	TRBJ1-2	TRBD1	14	CAISGDRGDYGYTF	TGTGCCATCAGTGGGGACAGGGGAGACTATGGCTACACCTTC
TRBV6-1	once	TRBJ2-7	NA	12	CASEGGSYEQYF	TGTGCCAGCGAAGGGGGGTCCTACGAGCAGTACTTC
TRBV5-6	NA	TRBJ1-4	NA	15	CASSAQGGPNEKLFF	TGTGCCAGCAGCGCTCAGGGAGGCCCAAATGAAAAACTGTTTTTT
TRBV10-1	NA	TRBJ2-3	TRBD2	14	CASSLLADTDTQYF	TGCGCCAGCAGCCTACTAGCGGACACAGATACGCAGTATTTT
TRBV29-1	NA	TRBJ2-3	TRBD1	14	CSTPWDRGTDTQYF	TGCAGCACCCCCTGGGACAGGGGGACAGATACGCAGTATTTT
TRBV14	NA	TRBJ2-5	TRBD1	15	CASSQVRGSGETQYF	TGTGCCAGCAGCCAAGTCAGGGGGAGCGGAGAGACCCAGTACTTC
TRBV7-2	NA	TRBJ2-1	TRBD1	15	CASSYTGEPYNEQFF	TGTGCCAGCAGCTATACAGGGGAACCCTACAATGAGCAGTTCTTC
TRBV5-1	NA	TRBJ2-7	NA	15	CASSLSVQDSYEQYF	TGCGCCAGCAGCCTGTCGGTTCAGGATTCCTACGAGCAGTACTTC
TRBV19	NA	TRBJ1-2	NA	13	CASSIAFSYGYTF	TGTGCCAGTAGTATCGCCTTCTCCTATGGCTACACCTTC
TRBV19	NA	TRBJ1-6	NA	14	CASSISAYNSPLHF	TGTGCCAGTAGTATTTCTGCGTATAATTCACCCCTCCACTTT
TRBV5-4	once	TRBJ2-7	NA	15	CASSAGAGKAYEQYF	TGTGCCAGCAGCGCGGGGGCAGGGAAAGCCTACGAGCAGTACTTC
TRBV6-1	NA	TRBJ2-7	NA	10	CASVDYEQYF	TGTGCCAGCGTGGACTACGAGCAGTACTTC
TRBV7-2	NA	TRBJ1-5	TRBD1	14	CASSSQGMNQPQHF	TGTGCCAGCAGCTCACAGGGGATGAATCAGCCCCAGCATTTT
TRBV5-4	NA	TRBJ1-3	NA	14	CASSLGSRGNTIYF	TGTGCCAGCAGCTTGGGTAGCAGAGGAAACACCATATATTTT
TRBV7-2	few	TRBJ2-1	NA	14	CASSPLGPYNEQFF	TGTGCCAGCAGCCCCCTCGGGCCCTACAATGAGCAGTTCTTC
TRBV29-1	NA	TRBJ2-1	NA	14	CSVDKGETTNEQFF	TGCAGCGTTGATAAGGGGGAAACAACCAATGAGCAGTTCTTC
TRBV30	NA	TRBJ1-5	NA	14	CAWSVGLSNQPQHF	TGTGCCTGGAGTGTAGGTCTTAGCAATCAGCCCCAGCATTTT
TRBV7-9	few	TRBJ1-1	TRBD1	14	CASSDPTGVTEAFF	TGTGCCAGCAGCGACCCGACAGGGGTAACTGAAGCTTTCTTT
TRBV5-1	NA	TRBJ1-1	NA	14	CASSLAVFNTEAFF	TGCGCCAGCAGCTTGGCCGTCTTCAACACTGAAGCTTTCTTT
TRBV7-6	NA	TRBJ2-7	TRBD2	14	CASSTLAGSYEQYF	TGTGCCAGCAGCACCCTAGCGGGGTCCTACGAGCAGTACTTC
TRBV5-6	NA	TRBJ2-7	NA	15	CASSLRRGPPREQYF	TGTGCCAGCAGCTTGCGCAGGGGCCCCCCTAGGGAGCAGTACTTC
TRBV7-9	NA	TRBJ2-7	NA	17	CASSLGKSTASNYEQYF	TGTGCCAGCAGCTTAGGGAAATCCACCGCTAGTAACTACGAGCAGTACTTC
TRBV29-1	once	TRBJ2-7	TRBD2	15	CSVEDGLAGGYEQYF	TGCAGCGTTGAAGATGGACTAGCGGGAGGATACGAGCAGTACTTC
TRBV30	NA	TRBJ1-5	NA	15	CAWSPGGTRNQPQHF	TGTGCCTGGAGCCCCGGAGGGACAAGAAATCAGCCCCAGCATTTT
TRBV5-1	NA	TRBJ1-2	NA	15	CASSPSWGAGYGYTF	TGCGCCAGCAGCCCATCTTGGGGGGCAGGCTATGGCTACACCTTC
TRBV18	NA	TRBJ1-1	NA	15	CASSPWEQTNTEAFF	TGTGCCAGCTCACCTTGGGAGCAGACGAACACTGAAGCTTTCTTT
TRBV13	NA	TRBJ1-1	NA	11	CASSLGGGAFF	TGTGCCAGCAGCTTAGGCGGTGGGGCTTTCTTT
TRBV7-4	once	TRBJ1-1	NA	14	CASSSPGQNTEAFF	TGTGCCAGCAGCTCCCCGGGACAGAACACTGAAGCTTTCTTT
TRBV30	NA	TRBJ1-1	TRBD1	14	CAWIHSGGNTEAFF	TGTGCCTGGATCCACTCAGGGGGGAACACTGAAGCTTTCTTT
TRBV5-6	NA	TRBJ2-7	NA	15	CASSGRAHSLYEQYF	TGTGCCAGCAGCGGCAGGGCCCATTCATTATACGAGCAGTACTTC
TRBV5-4	NA	TRBJ1-6	NA	13	CASSLEANSPLHF	TGTGCCAGCAGTCTGGAGGCAAATTCACCCCTCCACTTT